This passage covers 22 T cell receptor beta chains from one sample sequenced in a study of identical twins. Each CDR3 protein is one row after TCRdb ran MiXCR on the 5' RACE reads. The repertoire holds about 460,000 distinct CDR3 sequences, with 14% as singletons. In addition, the sample was reused for a study of yellow fever vaccine responses in identical twins.

Specimen: CD4+ T cells sorted from blood. The source of these receptors is a woman aged 18-29 years in good health.

The gene calls are TRBV5-6 and TRBJ2-3, with TRBD2 identical over 8 bases. After removal of 1 base from V and 3 bases from J, the junction contained 7 bases not matched to a gene. The CDR3 consists of 16 residues. The germline V gene has CDR1 SGHDT and CDR2 YYEEEE. DNA for the CDR3: TGTGCCAGCAGCTTGTACGAGACTAGCGCAACAGATACGCAGTATTTT. It translates to CASSLYETSATDTQYF.

This clonotype appeared a few times. This sequence joins TRBV7-9 and TRBJ2-7; 8 positions match TRBD1. The CDR3 has 15 amino acids. Germline-derived CDR1 and CDR2 are SEHNR and FQNEAQ (reference sequence). With 4 bases clipped from V and 6 bases from J, the junction kept 11 bases outside the gene matches. CDR3 sequence reads: CASSYLVGGTGEQYF. Written as DNA, the CDR3 is TGTGCCAGCAGCTACTTGGTGGGCGGGACAGGCGAGCAGTACTTC.

This clonotype was counted a few times. The genes are TRBV3-1 and TRBJ2-5, with unresolved D. The V gene's germline CDR1 is LGHDT and CDR2 YNNKEL (reference sequence). V shed 8 bases and J shed 5 bases, with 12 bases lying between them. The CDR3 has 12 residues. CDR3 sequence (DNA): TGTGCCAGCTCCCTCATGGGGGAGACCCAGTACTTC. Amino acid sequence: CASSLMGETQYF.

V gene TRBV4-2 combines with J gene TRBJ2-7, with 7 bases lining up with TRBD1. Germline CDR1 is LGHNA and CDR2 is YNFKEQ. CDR3 length: 15 residues. With V trimmed by 2 bases and J by 4 bases, 8 bases remained unmatched. The CDR3 is CASSQPDRDGYEQYF. For the CDR3, the DNA is TGTGCCAGCAGCCAACCAGACAGGGACGGGTACGAGCAGTACTTC.

V is TRBV2 and J is TRBJ2-3; a possible D gene is TRBD1 (5 bases). There are 14 residues in the CDR3. V was clipped by 3 bases and J by 6 bases, with 13 bases between them. Germline V CDR1 and CDR2: SNHLY, FYNNEI. The CDR3 loop is CASSDLTKGDTQYF. CDR3 sequence (DNA): TGTGCCAGCAGTGATCTTACAAAGGGGGATACGCAGTATTTT.

This chain joins TRBV28 and TRBJ2-7; D is uncertain. The CDR3 consists of 16 residues. CDR1 MDHEN and CDR2 SYDVKM come from the germline V gene. V dropped 2 bases and J dropped 2 bases, with 16 bases sitting between them. The CDR3 sequence: CASSLPGLQRPYEQYF. For the CDR3, the DNA is TGTGCCAGCAGTTTACCGGGCCTTCAGAGGCCCTACGAGCAGTACTTC.

This clonotype was picked up a small number of times. V usage is TRBV6-5 and J usage is TRBJ1-2, with D uncertain. Trimming pared 0 bases from V and 3 bases from J, leaving 14 bases between. CDR3 length equals 16 residues. Germline CDR1 reads MNHEY; CDR2 reads SVGAGI. In nucleotides, the CDR3 is TGTGCCAGCAGTTACTCGATCATCGGCAGCTACTATGGCTACACCTTC. Protein: CASSYSIIGSYYGYTF.

A few counts support this clonotype. The chain is built from TRBV20-1 and TRBJ2-7; D may be TRBD1 (6 bases). This CDR3 has 15 residues. From germline, CDR1 is DFQATT and CDR2 SNEGSKA (reference sequence). Trimming removed 6 bases at V and 0 bases at J, with 18 bases between. CDR3 sequence reads: CSASPRTEISYEQYF. Written as DNA, the CDR3 is TGCAGTGCCTCTCCCCGGACAGAAATCTCCTACGAGCAGTACTTC.

In this sample, this clonotype turned up many times. The V call is TRBV12-3 or TRBV12-4, the J call TRBJ2-1, with TRBD2 matching 12 bases. The CDR3 contains 15 residues. The V gene end was trimmed by 2 bases and the J gene end by 8 bases; junction bases not matched to a gene: 4. DNA for the CDR3: TGTGCCAGCAGTTTACTAGCGGGAGGGGGCGATGAGCAGTTCTTC. It yields the protein CASSLLAGGGDEQFF.

This clonotype has only a few counts. The V call is TRBV11-1, the J call TRBJ2-5, with 14 bases identical to TRBD2. The V gene's germline CDR1 is SGHAT and CDR2 FQDESV (reference sequence). Trimming took 3 bases from V and 0 from J; bases not matched to a gene: 15. The CDR3 runs to 21 residues. The CDR3 here is CASSFLTGLAGGRGYQETQYF. CDR3 in DNA: TGTGCCAGCAGCTTTTTAACTGGACTAGCGGGAGGACGGGGGTACCAAGAGACCCAGTACTTC.

This sequence joins TRBV4-1 and TRBJ2-3, with TRBD2 matching over 8 bases. CDR1 is MGHRA and CDR2 is YSYEKL in the germline V gene. This CDR3 spans 15 amino acids. V lost 4 bases and J lost 1; bases outside the gene matches: 4. CDR3 amino acids: CASSPGGLGTDTQYF. The CDR3 DNA reads TGCGCCAGCAGCCCGGGAGGGTTGGGCACAGATACGCAGTATTTT.

The chain recombines TRBV27 with TRBJ2-2, with D possibly TRBD2 on 6 matching bases. This CDR3 is 17 amino acids long. Germline CDR1 reads MNHEY; CDR2 reads SMNVEV (reference sequence). V was trimmed by 0 bases and J by 1 base, leaving 12 bases between them. For the CDR3, the DNA is TGTGCCAGCAGTTTATCATGGGGACTGGGGAACACCGGGGAGCTGTTTTTT. This translates into CASSLSWGLGNTGELFF.

DNA for the CDR3: TGTGCCAGCACCCAGGGTACAGCAACTAATGAAAAACTGTTTTTT. It yields the protein CASTQGTATNEKLFF. The rearrangement joins TRBV12-3 or TRBV12-4 to TRBJ1-4, with TRBD1 as a possible D gene (5 bases). This CDR3 is built from 15 residues. V lost 7 bases and J 0 bases, leaving 12 bases between the germline ends.

Ten or more counts support this clonotype. The chain carries TRBV12-3 or TRBV12-4 and TRBJ1-5, with 8 bases identical to TRBD1. J gave up 2 bases and V 5 bases, and 8 bases lay outside the gene matches. The CDR3 contains 16 residues. Written as DNA, the CDR3 is TGTGCCAGCAGTACAGGACAGGGCGGTGGCAATCAGCCCCAGCATTTT. This encodes CASSTGQGGGNQPQHF.

This clonotype was seen more than once but under ten times. V and J are TRBV11-2 and TRBJ2-4, with 9 bases identical to TRBD1. The CDR3 runs 16 residues. J was trimmed by 6 bases and V by 5 bases; bases with no gene match: 11. Looked up from germline, CDR1 is SGHAT and CDR2 is FQNNGV. The CDR3 bases are TGTGCCAGCAGCCAGGGGGGGGGACAGGGACGAAACATTCAGTACTTC. This sequence encodes CASSQGGGQGRNIQYF.

The chain links TRBV2 to TRBJ2-1; TRBD2 aligns across 11 bases. CDR1 and CDR2 (germline): SNHLY, FYNNEI. V lost 11 bases, J lost 5 bases, and 20 bases stayed unmatched. The CDR3 covers 18 residues. Written as DNA, the CDR3 is TGTGCCTTCAGTTTAGTCTTCGGACTAGCGGGCGGGAACAATGAGCAGTTCTTC. Protein product: CAFSLVFGLAGGNNEQFF.

The rearrangement uses TRBV5-1 and TRBJ2-3, with 8 bases lining up with TRBD2. This CDR3 has 19 amino acids. The trim removed 5 bases at V and 2 bases at J, leaving 19 bases unmatched. Germline V gene data show CDR1 as SGHRS and CDR2 as YFSETQ. The CDR3 DNA sequence: TGCGCCAGCAGTTTTATCGGTTTGGCGGGAGCGGGGGTCACAGATACGCAGTATTTT. Its translation is CASSFIGLAGAGVTDTQYF.

This clonotype was seen at least ten times. This chain joins TRBV29-1 and TRBJ2-5; 9 bases match TRBD1. Germline CDR1 and CDR2: SQVTM and ANQGSEA. The CDR3 totals 13 residues. The V gene end was trimmed by 4 bases and the J gene end by 2 bases; junction bases not matched to a gene: 2. The CDR3 nucleotides read TGCAGCGTTGTGGGACAGGGACAAGAGACCCAGTACTTC. It codes for CSVVGQGQETQYF.

This chain links TRBV7-2 with TRBJ2-1; the D gene is possibly TRBD2 (6 bases). The germline V gene has CDR1 SGHTA and CDR2 FQGNSA. V lost 6 bases and J lost 10, with 10 bases in between. The CDR3 covers 11 residues. The CDR3 bases are TGTGCCAGCAGGACGGGAGCAGAGCAGTTCTTC. Translating it yields CASRTGAEQFF.

The chain has TRBV14 and TRBJ2-1; no reliable D call. Germline values: CDR1 SGHDN, CDR2 FVKESK. The V and J ends lost 3 bases and 14 bases respectively, with 14 bases between them. The CDR3 has 12 amino acids. CDR3 DNA: TGTGCCAGCAGCCAGCGAGAACGAAAGAAGTTCTTC. Amino acid sequence: CASSQRERKKFF.

The DNA for the CDR3 is TGCGCCAGCAGCTTGGAAGTCGGAGGGTACGAGCAGTACTTC. Protein product: CASSLEVGGYEQYF. The rearrangement uses TRBV5-1 and TRBJ2-7; D may be TRBD2 (6 bases). The CDR3 is 14 residues long. V was pared by 0 bases and J by 4 bases, with 11 bases between. CDR1 and CDR2 from the germline V gene are SGHRS and YFSETQ.

This clonotype has ten or more counts. The V call is TRBV5-6, the J call TRBJ2-7; TRBD1 agrees at 7 bases. CDR3 length: 14 amino acids. CDR1 SGHDT and CDR2 YYEEEE come from the germline V gene. Trimming removed 4 bases from V and 3 bases from J; junction bases left unmatched: 7. This CDR3 is CASSGNRDSYEQYF. The CDR3 DNA follows: TGTGCCAGCAGCGGCAACCGGGACAGCTACGAGCAGTACTTC.